These 17 T cell receptor beta chains came from one sample sequenced in a study of T cell changes during pregnancy in multiple sclerosis. Profiling relied on immunoSEQ multiplex PCR, and the TCRdb table lists in-frame clones only, not all of them. The sample lists around 100,000 clones; 80% to 95% were seen once. The specimen comprised peripheral blood, sampled in the second trimester of pregnancy. Every receptor here comes from a female donor with multiple sclerosis, enrolled in a pregnancy study.

The sample holds one count of this clone. The chain links TRBV5-1 to TRBJ1-3; D uncertain. The length of the CDR3 is 16 residues. V lost 0 bases to trimming and J lost 0 bases, with 10 bases between them. Looked up from germline, CDR1 is SGHRS and CDR2 is YFSETQ. The CDR3 spells CASSLGQVNSGNTIYF. The CDR3 DNA reads TGCGCCAGCAGCTTGGGGCAGGTGAACTCTGGAAACACCATATATTTT.

J is TRBJ1-2 and V is TRBV10-2; D remains unclear. Germline V gene lookup returns CDR1 WSHSY and CDR2 SAAADI. The CDR3 has 12 residues. Trimming cost V 6 bases and J 4 bases, with 9 bases left between them. DNA of the CDR3: TGCGCCAGCAGCCCCGGGGTCTATGGCTACACCTTC. It codes for CASSPGVYGYTF.

Notes on this clone: Sequence at one end of the junction differs from germline and may be a read error. The V call is TRBV4-2, the J call TRBJ1-2; D is perhaps TRBD1 (5 bases). The CDR3 is 16 residues long. Germline CDR1 reads LGHNA; CDR2 reads YNFKEQ. CDR3 DNA sequence: TGTGCCAGCAGCCAAGGAGAGGGCCCCTGGGGGGTTCCTACCAACTTC. Protein sequence: CASSQGEGPWGVPTNF.

This sequence joins TRBV18 and TRBJ1-3; 8 nucleotides agree with TRBD1. V trimming: 1 base; J trimming: 3 bases; junction bases outside the gene matches: 8. This CDR3 contains 17 residues. The germline V gene encodes CDR1 KGHSH and CDR2 LQKENI. CDR3 in amino acids: CASSPLIQGALGNTIYF. The CDR3 nucleotides are TGTGCCAGCTCACCACTTATCCAGGGGGCTCTTGGAAACACCATATATTTT.

V and J are TRBV7-8 and TRBJ1-2; D perhaps matches TRBD1 (5 bases). Germline CDR1 and CDR2: SGHVS and FQNEAQ. The CDR3 loop spans 16 amino acids. The V end lost 5 bases, the J end lost 2 bases, and 18 bases lay between the germline ends. CDR3 DNA: TGTGCCAGCAGCCGTTCGGGGGTCCCCAGGAACTATGGCTACACCTTC. Translation gives CASSRSGVPRNYGYTF.

This chain joins TRBV11-3 and TRBJ2-7, with D possibly being TRBD2 (6 bases). Germline values: CDR1 SGHNT, CDR2 YENEEA. Trimming pared 0 bases from V and 7 bases from J, leaving 19 bases between. This CDR3 contains 16 residues. The CDR3 reads CASSLDVSAGVREQYF. DNA of the CDR3: TGTGCCAGCAGCTTAGATGTGTCAGCGGGTGTGCGAGAGCAGTACTTC.

The rearrangement links TRBV5-1 to TRBJ2-3; D uncertain. This CDR3 spans 14 amino acids. Per germline, CDR1 SGHRS and CDR2 YFSETQ. V shed 1 base and J shed 7 bases, with 13 bases lying between them. The CDR3 DNA reads TGCGCCAGCAGCTTGTATCCATACATCTATACGCAGTATTTT. It is translated as CASSLYPYIYTQYF.

The rearrangement links TRBV5-4 to TRBJ2-5, with 8 bases aligning to TRBD2. The V gene end was trimmed by 0 bases and the J gene end by 10 bases; junction bases not matched to a gene: 8. Per the germline V gene, CDR1 is SGHNT and CDR2 is YYREEE (reference sequence). The CDR3 length is 14 residues. DNA of the CDR3: TGTGCCAGCAGCTTGGTGGGACTAGAGGGGGGCCAGTACTTC. It specifies CASSLVGLEGGQYF.

The gene calls are TRBV5-8 and TRBJ2-1, with 9 bases aligning to TRBD2. This CDR3 is 16 amino acids long. V lost 5 bases, J lost 0 bases, and 6 bases stayed unmatched. In germline, CDR1 is SGHTS, CDR2 YDEGEE. The CDR3 here is CASRGPAGGSYNEQFF. Here the CDR3 DNA reads TGTGCCAGCAGGGGCCCAGCGGGGGGCTCCTACAATGAGCAGTTCTTC.

The V gene is TRBV18, the J gene TRBJ1-5; no clear D. The CDR3 extends over 14 amino acids. CDR1 and CDR2 (germline): KGHSH, LQKENI. The germline V and J ends were trimmed by 3 bases and 2 bases, with 8 bases remaining between them. In DNA, the CDR3 is TGTGCCAGCTCACCGTCCAGCGGCAATCAGCCCCAGCATTTT. It is translated as CASSPSSGNQPQHF. The full variable domain, its missing parts supplied by reference TRBV18 and TRBJ1-5, is NAGVMQNPRHLVRRRGQEARLRCSPMKGHSHVYWYRQLPEEGLKFMVYLQKENIIDESGMPKERFSAEFPKEGPSILRIQQVVRGDSAAYFCASSPSSGNQPQHFGDGTRLSIL.

This chain uses TRBV5-1 with TRBJ1-1; D perhaps matches TRBD1 (5 bases). The germline gives CDR1 SGHRS, CDR2 YFSETQ. Trimming stripped 2 bases from V and 1 base from J, with 9 bases between. The CDR3 sequence is 14 residues long. CDR3 residues: CASSLSGANTEAFF. DNA of the CDR3: TGCGCCAGCAGCTTATCTGGGGCGAACACTGAAGCTTTCTTT.

Worth noting for this clone: A far larger clone is one nucleotide away, so this likely arose from a read error. The rearrangement joins TRBV5-5 to TRBJ2-7, with D maybe TRBD1 (6 bases). The CDR3 runs 12 residues. V was clipped by 2 bases and J by 3 bases, with 6 bases between them. The germline CDR1 and CDR2 sequences are SGHKS and YYEKEE (reference sequence). The DNA of the CDR3 is TGTGCCAGCAGCTTAGGGGGCTACGAGCAGTACTTC. Protein: CASSLGGYEQYF.

This chain connects TRBV28 to TRBJ2-6; D may be TRBD1 (6 bases). The CDR3 consists of 15 residues. V dropped 3 bases and J dropped 1 base, with 7 bases sitting between them. CDR1 MDHEN and CDR2 SYDVKM come from the germline V gene. In DNA, the CDR3 is TGTGCCAGCAGTTTCACAGGGTCTGGGGCCAACGTCCTGACTTTC. Residues: CASSFTGSGANVLTF. The full variable domain, rest sourced from reference TRBV28 and TRBJ2-6, is DVKVTQSSRYLVKRTGEKVFLECVQDMDHENMFWYRQDPGLGLRLIYFSYDVKMKEKGDIPEGYSVSREKKERFSLILESASTNQTSMYLCASSFTGSGANVLTFGAGSRLTVL.

The rearrangement uses TRBV27 and TRBJ2-7; D possibly corresponds to TRBD1 (6 bases). Germline V gene data show CDR1 as MNHEY and CDR2 as SMNVEV (reference sequence). Trimming pared 5 bases from V and 3 bases from J, leaving 17 bases between. This CDR3 spans 15 amino acids. This CDR3 is CASSPLPGDNYEQYF. Written as DNA, the CDR3 is TGTGCCAGCAGTCCCCTCCCCGGGGACAACTACGAGCAGTACTTC.

The chain couples TRBV11-2 to TRBJ2-7, with D perhaps TRBD2 (6 bases). The CDR3 sequence is 15 residues long. V was clipped by 5 bases and J by 4 bases, with 18 bases between them. Germline V gene sequence: CDR1 SGHAT, CDR2 FQNNGV. The CDR3 reads CASSEDPGTEYEQYF. The CDR3 DNA reads as TGTGCCAGCAGCGAAGATCCCGGGACTGAATACGAGCAGTACTTC.

The chain joins TRBV4-1 to TRBJ2-6; perhaps TRBD1 as D (6 bases). This CDR3 is built from 18 residues. Trimming shortened V by 5 bases and J by 5 bases, and 22 bases separated the two germline ends. Germline V CDR1 and CDR2: MGHRA, YSYEKL. CDR3 protein: CASSWGLRTTSRANVLTF. The DNA of the CDR3 is TGCGCCAGCAGCTGGGGGCTTAGAACCACAAGTCGGGCCAACGTCCTGACTTTC.

CDR3 amino acids: CASSTAALPETQYF. CDR3 nucleotide sequence: TGTGCCAGTAGTACGGCGGCTCTCCCAGAGACCCAGTACTTC. The V call is TRBV19, the J call TRBJ2-5; D is unclear. This CDR3 spans 14 amino acids. V shed 4 bases and J shed 4 bases, with 13 bases lying between them. In germline, CDR1 is LNHDA, CDR2 SQIVND (reference sequence).